This T cell receptor (beta chain) originates from a study of blood T cell repertoires in COVID-19 (dated by TCRdb to 2020 to 2021). About the study as a whole: Collaborator samples came from the United States, Italy and Spain and covered acute and convalescent phases of COVID-19. The repertoires were released in a freely available public database intended as a resource for research on the immune response to SARS-CoV-2. Where available, HLA class I and class II types were obtained from metadata supplied by the sample provider rather than from assay-based typing. The samples were drawn from two sources: the first 160 participants of the ongoing ImmuneRACE study, and over 1,000 subjects contributed by 6 global collaborators. The sample metadata nearly always contained a de-identified subject ID, COVID-19 status, age in years and sex. The dataset comprised deeply sampled blood TCRbeta repertoires from subjects exposed to, actively infected with, or recovered from COVID-19. The prospective study material was composed of cDNA or gDNA derived from T cells, B-cell-depleted T cells, or PBMCs.

Remarks on this clone: Its antigen specificity is not known. No much larger clone is present one base from it, and per-base qualities are unavailable.

Broad study findings and their caveats: How much clinical and demographic metadata was included differed by source and by participant, and the metadata was provided uncurated.

Each collaborating institution followed its own protocols to collect whole blood in K2EDTA tubes. For TCRbeta analysis, collaborators shipped samples in one of three forms: frozen whole blood, isolated PBMCs, or DNA extracted from either of those sample types. In the germline V gene (reference sequence), CDR1 corresponds to LNHDA and CDR2 to SQIVND. The CDR3 runs 17 residues from the cysteine to the phenylalanine. The read is trimmed to its CDR3 DNA, 51 bases read in frame from base 1. V and J are trimmed by 3 bases and 2 bases, and the gene matches miss 10 bases of the junction. TCRbeta CDR3 regions were amplified from genomic DNA by means of the immunoSEQ Assay, a bias-controlled multiplex PCR. Per the authors' processing: Within the assay, amplification of reference gene primers was used to estimate how many nucleated cells each sample contained. To quantify the absolute abundance of each unique TCRbeta CDR3 rearrangement, sequence reads were collapsed and filtered. For each sample, productive Simpson clonality was calculated as the square root of Simpson's diversity index over productive rearrangements. In TCRdb, the immuneACCESS table is reduced to in-frame sequences with V and J assigned. These tables do not hold every clone; where another copy was compared, an unresolved V gene accounts for under half, and the others remain unexplained. V and J calls plus clone size are reproduced from that table; the DNA served to infer D and trimming. The sample table holds fewer than 95,000 clones, of which 75% to 95% were seen once. Of the sample, roughly 0.73% falls within the top ten clones.

In this chain, TRBV19 is recombined with TRBJ2-5; 9 bases in the junction line up with TRBD1. The sequencing sample was made of peripheral blood. This clonotype was obtained from a woman of 80 years or more with acute or convalescent COVID-19. For the CDR3, the sequence is CASSIFKGQGVQETQYF. The DNA is TGTGCCAGTAGTATCTTCAAGGGACAGGGAGTACAAGAGACCCAGTACTTC.